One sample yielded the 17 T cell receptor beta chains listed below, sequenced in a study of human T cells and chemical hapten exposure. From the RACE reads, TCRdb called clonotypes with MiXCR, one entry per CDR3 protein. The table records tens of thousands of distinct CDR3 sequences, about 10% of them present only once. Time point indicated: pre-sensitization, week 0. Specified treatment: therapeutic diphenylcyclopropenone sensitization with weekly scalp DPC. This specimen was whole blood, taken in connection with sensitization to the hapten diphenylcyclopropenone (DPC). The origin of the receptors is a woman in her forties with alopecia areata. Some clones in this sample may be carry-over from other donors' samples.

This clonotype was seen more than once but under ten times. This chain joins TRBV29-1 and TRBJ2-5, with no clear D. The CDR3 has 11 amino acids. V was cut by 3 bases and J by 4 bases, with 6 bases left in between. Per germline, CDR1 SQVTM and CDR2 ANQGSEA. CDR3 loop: CSVDPTETQYF. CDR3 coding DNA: TGCAGCGTTGATCCGACAGAGACCCAGTACTTC.

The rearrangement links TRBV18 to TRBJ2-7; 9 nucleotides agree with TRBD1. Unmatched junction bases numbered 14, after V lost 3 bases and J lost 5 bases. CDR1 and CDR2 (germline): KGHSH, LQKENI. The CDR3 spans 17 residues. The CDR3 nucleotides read TGTGCCAGCTCACCTAAAACACCGGGACAGGGTAGCCACGAGCAGTACTTC. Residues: CASSPKTPGQGSHEQYF.

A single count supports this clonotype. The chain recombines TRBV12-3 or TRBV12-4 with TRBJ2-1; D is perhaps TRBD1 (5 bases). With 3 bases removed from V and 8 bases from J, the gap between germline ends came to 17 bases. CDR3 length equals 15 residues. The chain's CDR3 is CASSLSQKGIDEQFF. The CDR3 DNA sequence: TGTGCCAGCAGTTTGTCCCAAAAGGGGATAGATGAGCAGTTCTTC.

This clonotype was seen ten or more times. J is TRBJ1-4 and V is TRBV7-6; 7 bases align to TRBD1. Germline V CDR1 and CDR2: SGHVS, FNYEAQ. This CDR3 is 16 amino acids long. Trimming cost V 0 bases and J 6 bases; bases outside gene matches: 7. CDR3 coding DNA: TGTGCCAGCAGCTTAGCTCCGGGACAGCCCTATGAAAAACTGTTTTTT. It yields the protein CASSLAPGQPYEKLFF.

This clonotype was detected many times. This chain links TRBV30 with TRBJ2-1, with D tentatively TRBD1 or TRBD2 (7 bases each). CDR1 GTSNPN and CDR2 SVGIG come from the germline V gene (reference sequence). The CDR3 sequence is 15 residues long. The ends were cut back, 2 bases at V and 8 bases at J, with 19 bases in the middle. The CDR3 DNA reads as TGTGCCTGGAGTACCCAGGGGGGGGGCCTGCATGAGCAGTTCTTC. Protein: CAWSTQGGGLHEQFF. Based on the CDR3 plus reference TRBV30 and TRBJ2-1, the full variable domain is SQTIHQWPATLVQPVGSPLSLECTVEGTSNPNLYWYRQAAGRGLQLLFYSVGIGQISSEVPQNLSASRPQDRQFILSSKKLLLSDSGFYLCAWSTQGGGLHEQFFGPGTRLTVL.

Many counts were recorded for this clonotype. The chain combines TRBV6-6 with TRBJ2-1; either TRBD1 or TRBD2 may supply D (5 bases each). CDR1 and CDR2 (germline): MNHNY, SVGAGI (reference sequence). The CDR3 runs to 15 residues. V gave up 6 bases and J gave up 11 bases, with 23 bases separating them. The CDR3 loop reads CASRLPVGAVGKQFF. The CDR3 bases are TGTGCCAGCAGACTCCCCGTCGGGGCGGTCGGGAAGCAGTTCTTC.

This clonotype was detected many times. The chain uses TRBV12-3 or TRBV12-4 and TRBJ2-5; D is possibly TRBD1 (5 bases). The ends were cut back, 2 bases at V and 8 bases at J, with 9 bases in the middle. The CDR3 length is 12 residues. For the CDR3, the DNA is TGTGCCAGCAGTTTACAGCAGGGCACCCAGTACTTC. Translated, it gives CASSLQQGTQYF.

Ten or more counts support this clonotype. The CDR3 loop reads CASSFAPSLGAFEAFF. DNA of the CDR3: TGTGCCAGCAGTTTTGCCCCTTCACTTGGGGCGTTCGAAGCTTTCTTT. The V gene is TRBV28, the J gene TRBJ1-1; D is perhaps TRBD1 (5 bases). The CDR3 spans 16 residues. Per the germline V gene, CDR1 is MDHEN and CDR2 is SYDVKM. Trimming took 3 bases from V and 8 from J, leaving 22 bases between them.

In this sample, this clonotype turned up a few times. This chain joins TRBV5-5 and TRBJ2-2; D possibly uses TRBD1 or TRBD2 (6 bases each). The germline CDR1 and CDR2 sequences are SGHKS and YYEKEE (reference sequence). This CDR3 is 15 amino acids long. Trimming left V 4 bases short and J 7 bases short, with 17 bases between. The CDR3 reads CASSPVGGRGGELFF. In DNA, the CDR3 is TGTGCCAGCAGCCCCGTCGGGGGCCGGGGCGGGGAGCTGTTTTTT.

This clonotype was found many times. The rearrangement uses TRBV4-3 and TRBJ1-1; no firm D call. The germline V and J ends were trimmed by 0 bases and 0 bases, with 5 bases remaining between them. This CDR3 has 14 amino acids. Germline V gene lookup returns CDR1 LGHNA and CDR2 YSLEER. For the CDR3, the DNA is TGCGCCAGCAGCCAAGAAGTGGTGAACACTGAAGCTTTCTTT. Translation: CASSQEVVNTEAFF.

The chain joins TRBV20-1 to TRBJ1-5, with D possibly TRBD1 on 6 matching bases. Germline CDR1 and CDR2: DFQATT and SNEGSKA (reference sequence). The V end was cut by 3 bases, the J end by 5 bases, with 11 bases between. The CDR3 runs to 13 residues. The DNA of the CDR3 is TGCAGTGCTAGGGCCAGGGGCGATCAGCCCCAGCATTTT. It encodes CSARARGDQPQHF.

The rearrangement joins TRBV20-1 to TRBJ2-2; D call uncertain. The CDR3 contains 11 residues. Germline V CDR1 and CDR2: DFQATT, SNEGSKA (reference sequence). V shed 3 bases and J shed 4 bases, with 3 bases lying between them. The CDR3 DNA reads TGCAGTGCTAGGATCACCGGGGAGCTGTTTTTT. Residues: CSARITGELFF.

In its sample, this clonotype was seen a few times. The CDR3 DNA is TGTGCCAGCAGTTCATCGGACAGCCACAATCAGCCCCAGCATTTT. Protein sequence: CASSSSDSHNQPQHF. J is TRBJ1-5 and V is TRBV6-2 or TRBV6-3, with a weak D call TRBD1 (6 bases). V lost 4 bases, J lost 3 bases, and 13 bases lay in between. CDR1 and CDR2 (germline): MNHEY, SVGEGT. The length of the CDR3 is 15 residues.

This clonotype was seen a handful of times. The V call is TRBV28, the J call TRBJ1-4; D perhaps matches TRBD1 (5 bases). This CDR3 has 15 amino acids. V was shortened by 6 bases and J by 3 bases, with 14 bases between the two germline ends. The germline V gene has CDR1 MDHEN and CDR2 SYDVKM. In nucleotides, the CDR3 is TGTGCCAGCAGCCTCGGGCAGGGCGCTAATGAAAAACTGTTTTTT. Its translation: CASSLGQGANEKLFF.

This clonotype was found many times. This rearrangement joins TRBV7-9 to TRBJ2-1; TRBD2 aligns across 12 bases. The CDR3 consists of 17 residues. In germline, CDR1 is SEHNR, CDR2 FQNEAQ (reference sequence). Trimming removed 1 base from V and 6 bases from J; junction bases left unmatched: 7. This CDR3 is CASSLEASGRASNEQFF. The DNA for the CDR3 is TGTGCCAGCAGCTTAGAGGCTAGCGGGAGGGCCAGCAATGAGCAGTTCTTC.

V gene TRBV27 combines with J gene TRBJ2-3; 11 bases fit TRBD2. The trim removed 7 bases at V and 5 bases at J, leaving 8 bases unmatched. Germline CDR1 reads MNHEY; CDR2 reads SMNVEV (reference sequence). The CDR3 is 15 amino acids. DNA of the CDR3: TGTGCCAGCACCTTACTAGCGGGGGACCAAGATACGCAGTATTTT. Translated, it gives CASTLLAGDQDTQYF.

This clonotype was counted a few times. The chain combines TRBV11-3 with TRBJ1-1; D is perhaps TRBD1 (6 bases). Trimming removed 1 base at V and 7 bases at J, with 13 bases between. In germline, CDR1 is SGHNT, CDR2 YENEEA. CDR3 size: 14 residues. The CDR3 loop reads CASSLGAQGSEAFF. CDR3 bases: TGTGCCAGCAGCTTAGGGGCTCAGGGGAGTGAAGCTTTCTTT.